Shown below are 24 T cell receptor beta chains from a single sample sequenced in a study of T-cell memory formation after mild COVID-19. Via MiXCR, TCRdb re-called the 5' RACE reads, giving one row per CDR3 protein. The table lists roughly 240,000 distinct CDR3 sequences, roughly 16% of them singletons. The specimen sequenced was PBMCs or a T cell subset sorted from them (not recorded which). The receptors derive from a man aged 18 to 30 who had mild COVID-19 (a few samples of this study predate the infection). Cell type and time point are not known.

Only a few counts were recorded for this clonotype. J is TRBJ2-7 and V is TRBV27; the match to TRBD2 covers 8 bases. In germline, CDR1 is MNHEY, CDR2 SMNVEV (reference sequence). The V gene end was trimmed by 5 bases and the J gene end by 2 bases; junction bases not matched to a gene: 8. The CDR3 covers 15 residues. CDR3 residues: CASSPREGPAYEQYF. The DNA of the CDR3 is TGTGCCAGCAGTCCCCGGGAGGGGCCCGCCTACGAGCAGTACTTC.

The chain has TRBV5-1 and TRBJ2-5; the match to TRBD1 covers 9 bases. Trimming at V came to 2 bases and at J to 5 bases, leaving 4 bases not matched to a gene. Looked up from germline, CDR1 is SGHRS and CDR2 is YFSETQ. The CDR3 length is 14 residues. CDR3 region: CASSFTGGRETQYF. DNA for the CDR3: TGCGCCAGCAGCTTCACAGGGGGCCGGGAGACCCAGTACTTC.

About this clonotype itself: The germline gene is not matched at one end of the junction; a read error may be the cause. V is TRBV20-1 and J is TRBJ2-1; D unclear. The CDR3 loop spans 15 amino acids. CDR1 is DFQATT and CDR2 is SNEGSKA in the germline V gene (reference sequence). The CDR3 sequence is CTARVGISTYNEQFF. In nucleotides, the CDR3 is TGCACTGCTCGGGTGGGTATCTCCACCTACAATGAGCAGTTCTTC.

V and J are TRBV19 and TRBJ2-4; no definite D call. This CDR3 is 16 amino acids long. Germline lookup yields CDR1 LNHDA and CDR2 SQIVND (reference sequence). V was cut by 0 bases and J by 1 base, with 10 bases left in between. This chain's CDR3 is CASSIEPWGAKNIQYF. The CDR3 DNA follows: TGTGCCAGTAGTATAGAGCCTTGGGGTGCCAAAAACATTCAGTACTTC.

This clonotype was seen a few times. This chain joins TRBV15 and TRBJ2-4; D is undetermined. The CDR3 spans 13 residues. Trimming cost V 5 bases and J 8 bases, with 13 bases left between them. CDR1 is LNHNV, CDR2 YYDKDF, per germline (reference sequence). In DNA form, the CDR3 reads TGTGCCACCAGCGGACCGAGTGGGGACATTCAGTACTTC. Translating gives CATSGPSGDIQYF. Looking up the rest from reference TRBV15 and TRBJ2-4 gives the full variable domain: DAMVIQNPRYQVTQFGKPVTLSCSQTLNHNVMYWYQQKSSQAPKLLFHYYDKDFNNEADTPDNFQSRRPNTSFCFLDIRSPGLGDTAMYLCATSGPSGDIQYFGAGTRLSVL.

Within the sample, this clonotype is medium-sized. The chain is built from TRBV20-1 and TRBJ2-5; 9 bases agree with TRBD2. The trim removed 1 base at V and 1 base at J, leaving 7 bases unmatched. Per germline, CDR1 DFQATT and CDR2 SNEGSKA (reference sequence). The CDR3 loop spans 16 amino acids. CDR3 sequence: CSARGGLAGSQETQYF. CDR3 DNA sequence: TGCAGTGCTAGAGGGGGGCTAGCGGGGAGCCAAGAGACCCAGTACTTC.

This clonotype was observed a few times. This chain's CDR3 is CASSPLQGASYNEQFF. In DNA form, the CDR3 reads TGTGCCAGCAGCCCGCTACAGGGGGCCTCCTACAATGAGCAGTTCTTC. The V and J genes are TRBV7-6 and TRBJ2-1; 9 nucleotides agree with TRBD1. The CDR3 contains 16 residues. Germline lookup yields CDR1 SGHVS and CDR2 FNYEAQ. V trimming: 5 bases; J trimming: 0 bases; junction bases outside the gene matches: 5.

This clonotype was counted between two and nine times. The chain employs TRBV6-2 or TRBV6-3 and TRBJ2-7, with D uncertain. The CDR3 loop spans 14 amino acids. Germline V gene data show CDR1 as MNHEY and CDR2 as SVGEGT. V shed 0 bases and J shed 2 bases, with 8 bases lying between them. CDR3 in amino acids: CASSYSGGTYEQYF. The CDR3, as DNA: TGTGCCAGCAGTTACTCTGGTGGTACCTACGAGCAGTACTTC.

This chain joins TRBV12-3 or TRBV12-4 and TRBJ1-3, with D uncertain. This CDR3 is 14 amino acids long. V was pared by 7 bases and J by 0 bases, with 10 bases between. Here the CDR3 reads CASTIYSSGNTIYF. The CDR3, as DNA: TGTGCCAGCACCATATACAGCTCTGGAAACACCATATATTTT.

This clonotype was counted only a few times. The CDR3 DNA reads as TGTGCCAGCAGCCAAACCAGGGCGAACACCGGGGAGCTGTTTTTT. This codes for CASSQTRANTGELFF. The chain has TRBV5-4 and TRBJ2-2; D may be TRBD1 (5 bases). The V gene's germline CDR1 is SGHNT and CDR2 YYREEE (reference sequence). V lost 4 bases and J lost 0, with 10 bases in between. The CDR3 sequence is 15 residues long.

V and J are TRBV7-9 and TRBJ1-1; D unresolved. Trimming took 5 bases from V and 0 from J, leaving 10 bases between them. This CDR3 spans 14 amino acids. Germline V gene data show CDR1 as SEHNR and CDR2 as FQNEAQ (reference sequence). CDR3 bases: TGTGCCAGCAGCGGGGTCAGCATGAACACTGAAGCTTTCTTT. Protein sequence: CASSGVSMNTEAFF.

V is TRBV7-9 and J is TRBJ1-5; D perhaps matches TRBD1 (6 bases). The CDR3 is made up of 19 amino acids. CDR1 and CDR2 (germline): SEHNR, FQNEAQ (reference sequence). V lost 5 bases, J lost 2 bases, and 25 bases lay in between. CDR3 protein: CASSRSGGGALSGNQPQHF. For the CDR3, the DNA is TGTGCCAGCAGCCGTTCGGGTGGGGGGGCCCTTAGTGGCAATCAGCCCCAGCATTTT. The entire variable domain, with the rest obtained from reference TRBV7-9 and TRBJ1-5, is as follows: DTGVSQNPRHKITKRGQNVTFRCDPISEHNRLYWYRQTLGQGPEFLTYFQNEAQLEKSRLLSDRFSAERPKGSFSTLEIQRTEQGDSAMYLCASSRSGGGALSGNQPQHFGDGTRLSIL.

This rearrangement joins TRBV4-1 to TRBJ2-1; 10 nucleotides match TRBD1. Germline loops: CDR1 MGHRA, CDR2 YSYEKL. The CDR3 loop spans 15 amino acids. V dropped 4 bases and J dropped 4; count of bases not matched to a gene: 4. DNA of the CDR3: TGCGCCAGCAGCCCTCCGGGACAGGGGTACAATGAGCAGTTCTTC. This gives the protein CASSPPGQGYNEQFF.

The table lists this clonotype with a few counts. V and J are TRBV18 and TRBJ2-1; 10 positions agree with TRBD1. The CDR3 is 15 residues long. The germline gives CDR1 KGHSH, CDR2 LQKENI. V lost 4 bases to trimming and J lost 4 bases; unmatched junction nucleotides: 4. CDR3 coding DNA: TGTGCCAGCTCACAAGGACAGGGGGTGTACAATGAGCAGTTCTTC. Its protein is CASSQGQGVYNEQFF.

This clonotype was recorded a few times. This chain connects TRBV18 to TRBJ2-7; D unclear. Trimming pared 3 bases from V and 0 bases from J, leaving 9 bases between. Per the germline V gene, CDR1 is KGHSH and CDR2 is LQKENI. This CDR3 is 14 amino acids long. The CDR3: CASSPPSISYEQYV. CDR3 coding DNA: TGTGCCAGCTCACCTCCCTCTATCTCCTACGAGCAGTACGTC.

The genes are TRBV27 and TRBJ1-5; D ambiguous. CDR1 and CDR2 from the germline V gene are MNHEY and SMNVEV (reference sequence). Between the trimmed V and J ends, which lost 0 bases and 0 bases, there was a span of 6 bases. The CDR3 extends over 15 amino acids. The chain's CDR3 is CASSLSLHSNQPQHF. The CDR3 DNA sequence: TGTGCCAGCAGTTTATCTCTTCATAGCAATCAGCCCCAGCATTTT.

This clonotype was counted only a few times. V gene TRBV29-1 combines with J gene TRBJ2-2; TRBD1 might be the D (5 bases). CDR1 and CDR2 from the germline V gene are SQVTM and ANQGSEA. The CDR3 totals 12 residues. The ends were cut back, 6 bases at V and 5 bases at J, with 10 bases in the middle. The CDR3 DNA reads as TGCAGCGTCCGCTCAGGGACCGGGGAGCTGTTTTTT. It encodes CSVRSGTGELFF.

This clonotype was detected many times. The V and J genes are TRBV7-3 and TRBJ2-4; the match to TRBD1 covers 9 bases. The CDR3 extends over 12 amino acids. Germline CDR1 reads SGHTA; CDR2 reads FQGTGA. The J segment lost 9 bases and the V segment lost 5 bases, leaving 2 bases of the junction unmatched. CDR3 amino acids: CASSETGGIQYF. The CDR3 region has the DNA TGTGCCAGCAGCGAGACAGGGGGCATTCAGTACTTC.

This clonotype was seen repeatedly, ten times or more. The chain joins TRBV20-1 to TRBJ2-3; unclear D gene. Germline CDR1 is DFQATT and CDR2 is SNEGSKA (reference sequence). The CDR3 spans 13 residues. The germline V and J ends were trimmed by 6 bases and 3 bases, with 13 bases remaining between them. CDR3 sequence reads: CSADERGTDTQYF. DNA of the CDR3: TGCAGTGCCGACGAACGAGGAACAGATACGCAGTATTTT.

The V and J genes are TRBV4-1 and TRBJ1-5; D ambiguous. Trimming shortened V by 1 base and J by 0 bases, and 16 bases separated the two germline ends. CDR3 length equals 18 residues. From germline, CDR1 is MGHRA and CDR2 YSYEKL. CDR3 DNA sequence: TGCGCCAGCAGCCAAGGACACTCGGTCAGATATAGCAATCAGCCCCAGCATTTT. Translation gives CASSQGHSVRYSNQPQHF.

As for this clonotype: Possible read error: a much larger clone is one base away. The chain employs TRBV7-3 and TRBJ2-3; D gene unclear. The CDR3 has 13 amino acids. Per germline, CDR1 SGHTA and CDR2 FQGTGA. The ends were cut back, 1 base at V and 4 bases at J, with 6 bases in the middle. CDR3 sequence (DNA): TGTGCCAGCAGCTTAAGCGAGCCAGATACGCAGTATTTT. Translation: CASSLSEPDTQYF.

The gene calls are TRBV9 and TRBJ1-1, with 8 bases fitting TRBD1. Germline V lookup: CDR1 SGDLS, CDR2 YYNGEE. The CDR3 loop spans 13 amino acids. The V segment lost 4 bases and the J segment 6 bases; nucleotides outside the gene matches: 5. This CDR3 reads CASSRTGSSEAFF. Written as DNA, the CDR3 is TGTGCCAGCAGCAGGACAGGGAGTTCTGAAGCTTTCTTT.

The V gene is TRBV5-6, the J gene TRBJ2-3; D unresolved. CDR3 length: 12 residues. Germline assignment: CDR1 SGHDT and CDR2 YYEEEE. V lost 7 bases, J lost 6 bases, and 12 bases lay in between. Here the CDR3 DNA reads TGTGCCAGCCTATCGATGGGGGATACGCAGTATTTT. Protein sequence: CASLSMGDTQYF.

The CDR3: CASSGWNTEAFF. CDR3 nucleotides: TGTGCCAGCAGTGGTTGGAACACTGAAGCTTTCTTT. The chain combines TRBV6-1 with TRBJ1-1; unclear D gene. This CDR3 is built from 12 residues. Trimming removed 4 bases at V and 1 base at J, with 4 bases between. The germline CDR1 and CDR2 sequences are MNHNS and SASEGT.